This T cell receptor (beta chain) was identified in a study of cytomegalovirus exposure and HLA in healthy donors (dated by TCRdb to about 2017). As for the study more broadly: According to an earlier analysis of around 600 of the donors, roughly 180 million T cells yielded 120 million or so unique TCR beta sequences and 250 to 350 Gb of sequence data. An early release covering 550 to 650 HLA-typed donors comprised 250 to 350 gigabases of sequencing data and about 90 million unique TCR sequences. The study combined high-throughput TCR immunosequencing, statistical association of individual TCRs with disease status, and machine learning to predict cytomegalovirus infection status. All discovery cohort repertoires had been generated on a single sequencing platform. Rather than using new phenotypic data, the later analysis identified candidate immune exposures from TCR beta sequences and from how often those sequences occurred across donors. To decide whether each TCR beta V gene segment behaved as functional or pseudogenic, an earlier analysis of some 600 of the donors relied on high-throughput TCR beta sequencing. A later genetic analysis used genome-wide SNP genotypes for about 65% of the 666 donors, treating that subset as a discovery cohort. The aim of the study was to test whether cataloging public T cell receptors could identify signatures of past pathogen exposure. HLA typing included class I and class II loci at four-digit resolution. To study patterns of TCR occurrence, a later analysis re-analyzed previously published TCR beta repertoires from 550 to 800 donors and added high-resolution HLA genotyping. Using immunosequencing, the study profiled T cell repertoires from approximately 700 subjects and related those repertoires to cytomegalovirus serostatus. Across some 400 genotyped donors of the cohort, an average of approximately 240,000 unique TCR beta nucleotide sequences per donor were sequenced, and roughly a sixth of those sequences were non-productive. A separate validation cohort of about 110 different subjects was used in addition to the approximately 700-subject first cohort. Because of strong linkage in the cohort, roughly five DR-DQ haplotypes were treated as single units for association and clustering. Donor age, sex, ethnicity and CMV serostatus were compiled alongside the repertoire data. Of the 398 genotyped donors, roughly 80% fell in the genetic ancestry cluster associated with self-reported Caucasian donors. Typing coverage differed by locus: A, B, C, DRB1 and DQB1 were typed in about 620-630 donors, DQA1 in 500 to 550, DPA1 in 600 to 610, and DPB1 in approximately 450.

Libraries were made using the immunoSEQ multiplex PCR assay. A mixture of 60 forward primers for TCR Vbeta segments and 13 reverse primers for TCR Jbeta segments was used in the multiplex PCR. Amplification of the CDR3 region of rearranged TCR beta genes was performed with a multiplex PCR assay on genomic DNA. Amplified TCR beta libraries were sequenced as 87-base-pair reads on the Illumina HiSeq System. As for the authors' bioinformatics: Across the 500 to 700 repertoires, a later analysis counted roughly 77 million unique TCR beta chains, around 11 million of which were shared by at least two donors. A nearest-neighbor algorithm error-corrected the raw reads and collapsed the reads into unique sequences, merging closely related sequences to remove PCR and sequencing errors. V, D and J gene segments were assigned by aligning CDR3 sequences to IMGT reference sequences. Each retained sequence needed at least a six-nucleotide match to both a V gene segment and a J gene segment. Rearrangements were called productive when the CDR3 lacked stop codons and stayed in frame with V and J; all others were non-productive. CDR3 was defined by IMGT convention, running from the second conserved V-encoded cysteine to the conserved J-encoded phenylalanine. The earlier analysis of fewer than 700 of the donors excluded sequences that lacked an unambiguous match to a single V gene segment. An earlier analysis of about 590 of the donors classified V segments as functional when productive rearrangements were above 56.7% and as segregating when the standard deviation between donors was above 5%. A statistical classification framework was developed to diagnose cytomegalovirus status using the catalog of TCR beta chain sequences. V and J gene assignment, in a later analysis, came from comparing TCR nucleotide sequences with IMGT/GENE-DB human TR gene sequences. In a later analysis, CDR3 sequences and most-parsimonious VDJ recombination scenarios were assigned using the TCRdist pipeline. In a later analysis, each TCR beta chain was defined by its CDR3 amino acid sequence together with its V-gene family, and reads without a unique V-gene family were excluded. A later analysis removed 600 or so highly shared, low-generation-probability nucleotide sequences to deal with suspected cross-contamination and a sequencing artifact. A later analysis calculated a clonal expansion index for each public chain from normalized within-repertoire ranks of inferred template counts. In a later analysis, generation probabilities were computed with a VDJ recombination model fitted to out-of-frame rearrangements, and the resulting probabilities were checked against IGoR. In a later analysis, TCR-TCR, TCR-HLA and TCR-CMV co-occurrence was scored with hypergeometric tests, and a repertoire-size bias correction was applied to TCR pairs. False discovery rates were estimated in a later analysis by permuting HLA or CMV assignments 20 times. In a later analysis, co-occurring TCRs were grouped with DBSCAN, and TCRdist sequence similarity was added when clustering was performed within HLA-allele-positive subsets. Repertoires with fewer than 30,000 or more than 120,000 public chains, plus five repertoires with anomalous nucleotide sharing, were excluded from co-occurrence clustering. TCRdb mirrors the immuneACCESS table, restricted to in-frame sequences. Some clones are absent from its copies; in checked studies, under half trace to an unresolved V gene, and the reason for the others is unknown. The DNA was the basis for D and trimming; V, J and clone size are from that table. In this sample the table shows about 160,000 clones, roughly 83% of which occur a single time. The ten top clones hold 3.5% of the sample.

The cohort was made up of 666 healthy bone marrow donors. At the time of sampling, every cohort member was nominally healthy, though immune exposures that went unrecorded were likely present. CMV serostatus was positive for 250 to 300 and negative for about 55% of the roughly 670 cohort members, and was not recorded for this donor. Each donor provided a peripheral blood sample, and peripheral blood mononuclear cells were used for TCR beta sequencing. The Qiagen DNeasy Blood Extraction Kit was used to extract genomic DNA from the blood cell samples. Beyond this particular receptor, the publication reports: Several of the top co-occurrence clusters appeared to be linked to parvovirus B19, influenza, CMV and Epstein-Barr virus, according to a later analysis. Immune exposure information for the cohort was limited to CMV serostatus. Broadly in line with IMGT annotations, most TCR beta V segments showed up in productive rearrangements about 90% or about 30% of the time in an earlier analysis of some 590 of the donors. A further reported finding was that TCR beta sequences accurately predicted the HLA-A and HLA-B alleles for most subjects in the first cohort. Because some donors lacked HLA typing at each locus, the association tests relied only on the typed subset. In a later genetic analysis, a missense DCLRE1C variant was associated with V-gene and J-gene trimming of TCR beta chains, and the association was replicated in an independent cohort. Cytomegalovirus status was reported to be diagnosed by the classifier with high specificity and sensitivity in both the original and validation cohorts. While some public TCRs were present in many individuals, most TCR sequences turned up only very rarely across donors. According to a later analysis, most CMV-associated TCR beta chains appeared to be HLA-restricted, and the HLA associations seemed to be driven largely by CMV exposure. The study gave a list of about 170 TCR beta chains associated with cytomegalovirus. Strong co-occurrence of HLA alleles, especially DR and DQ, made assigning TCR associations to individual alleles difficult. A later genetic analysis reported fewer N-insertions in productive TCRs among donors in an Asian-associated ancestry cluster than the roughly 720-donor mean. In a later analysis, TCR association rates were found to vary across HLA loci, with the most associated TCRs seen for DRB1 alleles and the fewest for HLA-C alleles. Linkage disequilibrium might explain the correlated functional status among segregating V segments, but an unknown experimental factor could not be ruled out. A cluster of highly shared sequence variants was judged likely to represent a technical artifact of the sequencing pipeline. The authors suggested that the approach could potentially be generalized to other disease states and immunological phenotypes. A later analysis associated about 16,000 TCR beta sequences with specific HLA alleles at a false discovery rate of 0.05. The earlier analysis of fewer than 750 of the donors excluded some 15 rarely observed V segments, including chromosome 9 orphons, because counts were too low. Compared with equally common non-associated chains, HLA-associated TCR beta chains in a later analysis were more clonally expanded and had lower generation probabilities. A few of the identified cytomegalovirus-associated TCR beta chains were confirmed in vitro to be specific for cytomegalovirus antigens. Only TCR beta chains were sequenced in this cohort, and the absence of alpha or paired-chain data limited detectable features. Sequencing depth was assumed to be roughly uniform across donors in the presence/absence analyses, though that assumption may not hold.

A word on this clone: Its specific antigen is unknown. Per-base qualities were not stored, and no clone one base away is much larger.

The TCR comes from a human donor in good health. The sample consisted of PBMCs.

CDR3 region: CAGITGPFSYEQYF. In nucleotides, the sequence is TGTGCCGGTATTACAGGCCCGTTTTCCTACGAGCAGTACTTC. The chain employs TRBV21-1 and TRBJ2-7; the table's D call, TRBD1, has no DNA check behind it. TRBV21-1 is a recognized pseudogene. Taken from cysteine to phenylalanine, the CDR3 has 14 residues. Just CDR3 DNA is preserved here, 42 bases in frame from base 1.